Many counts were recorded for the clone carrying this TCR beta chain. Its antigen is not known. TCRdb reprocessed the 5' RACE reads via MiXCR and lists one record per CDR3 protein. The sample contains approximately 39,000 distinct CDR3 sequences, about 10% of which appear only once. The CDR3 has 14 amino acids. Germline CDR1 reads MNHNS; CDR2 reads SASEGT. Trimming removed 6 bases from V and 7 bases from J; junction bases left unmatched: 9. The data originate from a study of CD8 T cells in ankylosing spondylitis. The study, taken as a whole, reports: Seemingly distinctive of ankylosing spondylitis blood was a TCR beta motif formed by eight highly homologous variants.

The origin of this receptor is a male donor with ankylosing spondylitis. The J gene is TRBJ2-1, the V gene TRBV6-1; TRBD1 matches 7 bases. The specimen was synovial fluid, either unsorted or a sorted T cell fraction (not recorded which). For the CDR3, the DNA is TGTGCCAGCAGACCGGGACAGAGTATTAATGAGCAGTTCTTC. As protein: CASRPGQSINEQFF.